These 2 T cell receptor beta chains share one sample of origin, sequenced in a study of blood T cell repertoires in COVID-19. Sequencing was performed with immunoSEQ multiplex PCR; in TCRdb, only in-frame clones are kept and a portion is missing. The table has approximately 15,000 clones, approximately 90% seen once; the top ten hold more than 4%. The source material was peripheral blood. These receptors all stem from a man between 60 and 75 years old with active COVID-19.

V gene TRBV5-1 combines with J gene TRBJ2-5; 7 bases agree with TRBD2. The CDR3 is 14 amino acids. In germline, CDR1 is SGHRS, CDR2 YFSETQ. J was trimmed by 5 bases and V by 7 bases; bases with no gene match: 11. The CDR3 spells CASGPGGGRETQYF. In nucleotides, the CDR3 is TGCGCCAGCGGCCCGGGGGGAGGAAGGGAGACCCAGTACTTC.

V is TRBV11-2 and J is TRBJ1-2, with TRBD1 matching over 9 bases. Germline CDR1 and CDR2: SGHAT and FQNNGV. The CDR3 consists of 14 residues. V lost 1 base, J lost 8 bases, and 5 bases stayed unmatched. This CDR3 is CASSLVRDRVGYTF. DNA for the CDR3: TGTGCCAGCAGCTTAGTAAGGGACAGGGTCGGCTACACCTTC.